These T cell receptor beta chains were read from a single sample in a study of blood T cell repertoires in COVID-19. Sequencing used immunoSEQ multiplex PCR; TCRdb keeps in-frame clones, though not all of them. Counted here are 200,000 to 250,000 clones, 75% to 90% occurring once; the ten biggest clones make up about 5.6%. The source material was peripheral blood. Source of these receptors: a woman between 65 and 79 years old with COVID-19, enrolled during active disease. CDR3s include the opening cysteine and the closing phenylalanine or tryptophan. The D gene is left open where the match is weak.

>NA|TRBV7-2|TRBJ1-5
CASSPRPGQPQHF
TGTGCCAGCAGCCCCCGACCGGGGCAGCCCCAGCATTTT
>TRBD1|TRBV3-1/TRBV3-2|TRBJ1-4
CASSPGTGSEKLFF
TGTGCCAGCAGTCCCGGGACAGGGTCGGAAAAACTGTTTTTT
>TRBD1|TRBV7-6|TRBJ1-3
CASSLGQGLSGNTIYF
TGTGCCAGCAGCTTGGGACAGGGACTCTCTGGAAACACCATATATTTT
>TRBD1|TRBV9|TRBJ1-4
CASSVMGQGLMEKLFF
TGTGCCAGCAGCGTAATGGGACAGGGGTTGATGGAAAAACTGTTTTTT
>NA|TRBV28|TRBJ1-2
CASSFSLEGLNGYTF
TGTGCCAGCAGTTTTTCTCTGGAGGGATTAAATGGCTACACCTTC
>NA|TRBV7-8|TRBJ1-1
CASSLIGATTPEAFF
TGTGCCAGCAGCTTAATTGGGGCTACCACCCCTGAAGCTTTCTTT
>TRBD1|TRBV6-5|TRBJ1-4
CASRGTGKANEKLFF
TGTGCCAGCAGGGGGACAGGGAAGGCTAATGAAAAACTGTTTTTT
>NA|TRBV5-6|TRBJ2-5
CASSLVERKLQETQYF
TGTGCCAGCAGCTTGGTGGAGCGGAAATTACAAGAGACCCAGTACTTC
>NA|TRBV7-6|TRBJ2-1
CASSLYLGDEQFF
TGTGCCAGCAGCTTGTACCTCGGGGATGAGCAGTTCTTC
>NA|TRBV29-1|TRBJ1-5
CSVGGGLGNQPQHF
TGCAGCGTTGGGGGGGGCTTGGGCAATCAGCCCCAGCATTTT
>NA|TRBV20-1|TRBJ2-7
CSASRLEGVAEQYF
TGCAGTGCTAGTCGTCTAGAGGGAGTTGCCGAGCAGTACTTC
>NA|TRBV29-1|TRBJ1-2
CSVVGRVNGYTF
TGCAGCGTTGTAGGCAGGGTGAATGGCTACACCTTC
>NA|TRBV15|TRBJ2-1
CATRAGGTESYNEQFF
TGTGCCACCAGAGCAGGCGGGACGGAATCCTACAATGAGCAGTTCTTC
>TRBD1|TRBV11-3|TRBJ2-3
CASSPGTGGRDTQYF
TGTGCCAGCAGCCCAGGGACAGGGGGTAGAGATACGCAGTATTTT